The T cell receptor (beta chain) under discussion was sequenced for a study of OX40 agonist ivuxolimab in advanced cancers. Assay: immunoSEQ multiplex PCR; the TCRdb copy retains only in-frame clones and omits some. This sample has fewer than 80,000 clones; about nine tenths occur once, and the top ten carry just over 2%. The germline gives CDR1 SGHVS, CDR2 FQNEAQ. Trimming cost V 5 bases and J 0 bases, with 10 bases left between them. The CDR3 has 14 residues. The sequence came from an adult with an advanced solid tumor such as melanoma, head and neck, liver or kidney cancer. The rearrangement uses TRBV7-8 and TRBJ1-1, with a tentative D call TRBD1 (5 bases). The sample was CD4+ or CD8+ T cells sorted from blood, taken in a trial of the OX40 agonist ivuxolimab. Here the CDR3 DNA reads TGTGCCAGCAGCCTGGGACCGATGAACACTGAAGCTTTCTTT. Translated, it gives CASSLGPMNTEAFF. The full variable domain, with the rest looked up from reference TRBV7-8 and TRBJ1-1, is GAGVSQSPRYKVAKRGQDVALRCDPISGHVSLFWYQQALGQGPEFLTYFQNEAQLDKSGLPSDRFFAERPEGSVSTLKIQRTQQEDSAVYLCASSLGPMNTEAFFGQGTRLTVV.